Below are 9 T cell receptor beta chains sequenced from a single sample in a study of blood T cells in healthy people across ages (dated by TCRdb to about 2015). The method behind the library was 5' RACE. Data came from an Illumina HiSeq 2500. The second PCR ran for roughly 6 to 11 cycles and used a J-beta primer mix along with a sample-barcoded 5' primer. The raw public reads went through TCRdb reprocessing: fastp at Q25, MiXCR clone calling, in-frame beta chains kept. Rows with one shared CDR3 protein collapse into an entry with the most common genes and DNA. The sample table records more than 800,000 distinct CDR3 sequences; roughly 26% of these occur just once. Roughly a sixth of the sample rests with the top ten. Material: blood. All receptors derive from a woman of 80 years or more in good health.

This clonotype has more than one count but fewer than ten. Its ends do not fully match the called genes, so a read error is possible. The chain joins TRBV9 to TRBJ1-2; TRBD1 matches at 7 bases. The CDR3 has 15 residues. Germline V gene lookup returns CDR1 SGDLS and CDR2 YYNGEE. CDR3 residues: CASSLAGGANYGCTF. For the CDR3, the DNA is TGTGCCAGCAGTCTTGCAGGGGGAGCTAACTATGGCTGCACCTTC.

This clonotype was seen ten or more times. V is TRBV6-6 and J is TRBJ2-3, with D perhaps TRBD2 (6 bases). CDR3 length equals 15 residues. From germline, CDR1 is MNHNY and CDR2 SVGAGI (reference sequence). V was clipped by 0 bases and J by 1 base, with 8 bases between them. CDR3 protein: CASSYSGGGTDTQYF. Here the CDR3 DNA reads TGTGCCAGCAGTTACTCGGGAGGTGGCACAGATACGCAGTATTTT.

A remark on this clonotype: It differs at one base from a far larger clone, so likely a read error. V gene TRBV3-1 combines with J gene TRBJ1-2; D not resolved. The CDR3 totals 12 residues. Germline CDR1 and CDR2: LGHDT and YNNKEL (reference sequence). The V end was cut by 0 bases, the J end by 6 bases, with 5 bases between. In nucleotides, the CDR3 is TGTGCCAGCAGCCAAGACAACCATGGCTACACCTTC. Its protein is CASSQDNHGYTF. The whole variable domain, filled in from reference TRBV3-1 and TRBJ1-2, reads DTAVSQTPKYLVTQMGNDKSIKCEQNLGHDTMYWYKQDSKKFLKIMFSYNNKELIINETVPNRFSPKSPDKAHLNLHINSLELGDSAVYFCASSQDNHGYTFGSGTRLTVV.

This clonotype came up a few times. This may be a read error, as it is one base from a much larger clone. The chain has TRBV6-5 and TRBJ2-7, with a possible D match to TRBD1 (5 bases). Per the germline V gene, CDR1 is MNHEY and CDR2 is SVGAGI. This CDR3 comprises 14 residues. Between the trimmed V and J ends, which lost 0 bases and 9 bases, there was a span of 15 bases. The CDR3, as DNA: TGTGCCAGCAGTTACTCCGACAGATTCGACGGGCAGTACTTC. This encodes CASSYSDRFDGQYF.

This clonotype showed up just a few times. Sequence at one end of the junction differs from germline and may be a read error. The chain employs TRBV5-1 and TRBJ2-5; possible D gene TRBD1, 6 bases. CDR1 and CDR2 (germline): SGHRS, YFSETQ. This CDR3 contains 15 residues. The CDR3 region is CAGSLTGDLQETQYF. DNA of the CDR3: TGCGCCGGCAGCTTGACAGGCGACCTACAAGAGACCCAGTACTTC.

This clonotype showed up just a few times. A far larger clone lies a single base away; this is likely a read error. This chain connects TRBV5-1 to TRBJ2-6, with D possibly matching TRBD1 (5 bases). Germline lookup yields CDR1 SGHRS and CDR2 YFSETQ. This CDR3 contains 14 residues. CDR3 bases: TGCGCCAGCAGCTTGGGCTCTGGGGCCAACGTCCGGACTTTC. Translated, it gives CASSLGSGANVRTF. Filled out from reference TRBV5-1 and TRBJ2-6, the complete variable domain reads KAGVTQTPRYLIKTRGQQVTLSCSPISGHRSVSWYQQTPGQGLQFLFEYFSETQRNKGNFPGRFSGRQFSNSRSEMNVSTLELGDSALYLCASSLGSGANVRTFGAGSRLTVL.

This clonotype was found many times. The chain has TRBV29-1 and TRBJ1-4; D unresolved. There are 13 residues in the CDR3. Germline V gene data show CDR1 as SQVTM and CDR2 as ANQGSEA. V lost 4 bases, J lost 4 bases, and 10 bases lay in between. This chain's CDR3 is CSVGSVNNEKLFF. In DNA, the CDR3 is TGCAGCGTTGGATCCGTTAATAATGAAAAACTGTTTTTT.

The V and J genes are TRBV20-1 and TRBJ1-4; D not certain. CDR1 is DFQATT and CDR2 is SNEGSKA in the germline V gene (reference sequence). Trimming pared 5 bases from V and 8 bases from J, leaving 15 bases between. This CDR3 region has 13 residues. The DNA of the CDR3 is TGCAGTGCTCCCCATTGGGGAGGGGAAAAACTGTTTTTT. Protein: CSAPHWGGEKLFF.

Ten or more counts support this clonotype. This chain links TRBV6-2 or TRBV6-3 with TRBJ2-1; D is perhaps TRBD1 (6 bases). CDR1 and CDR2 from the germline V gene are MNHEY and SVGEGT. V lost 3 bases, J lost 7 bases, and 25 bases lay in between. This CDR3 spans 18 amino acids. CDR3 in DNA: TGTGCCAGCAGTTATTCTCCTTACACCCGGGACATGGGGAATGAGCAGTTCTTC. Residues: CASSYSPYTRDMGNEQFF.